Listed below are T cell receptor beta chains from one sample, sequenced in a study of radiotherapy plus CTLA-4 blockade in lung cancer. Assay: immunoSEQ multiplex PCR; the TCRdb copy retains only in-frame clones and omits some. This table has 25,000 to 35,000 clones, 75% to 85% appearing once. The starting material was peripheral blood, obtained from a patient treated with radiotherapy plus ipilimumab. These receptors all stem from a human donor with non-small cell lung cancer that progressed on radiotherapy plus ipilimumab. CDR3s include the opening cysteine and the closing phenylalanine or tryptophan. D genes are given only for firm matches.

cdr3_aa | cdr3_nt | j_call | v_call | d_call
CASSATTGGNEQFF | TGTGCCAGCAGCGCGACGACAGGGGGGAATGAGCAGTTCTTC | TRBJ2-1 | TRBV7-6 | TRBD1
CASSLGRTYGYTF | TGTGCCAGCAGTTTGGGCCGGACTTATGGCTACACCTTC | TRBJ1-2 | TRBV28 | -
CASSYDHNSPLHF | TGTGCCAGCAGTTACGACCATAATTCACCCCTCCACTTT | TRBJ1-6 | TRBV6-6 | -
CSVEGLAGPYNEQFF | TGCAGCGTTGAGGGACTAGCGGGTCCCTACAATGAGCAGTTCTTC | TRBJ2-1 | TRBV29-1 | TRBD2
CASSLYGPRERDLTDTQYF | TGTGCCAGCAGTTTATATGGCCCGCGGGAGCGGGACCTTACAGATACGCAGTATTTT | TRBJ2-3 | TRBV27 | TRBD2
CASSYCRDRSFRTTYEQYF | TGTGCCAGCAGCTACTGCCGGGACAGATCCTTCCGCACCACCTACGAGCAGTACTTC | TRBJ2-7 | TRBV12-1 | -
CASSLGGRGGDTQYF | TGTGCCAGCAGCTTAGGGGGCAGGGGGGGAGATACGCAGTATTTT | TRBJ2-3 | TRBV7-9 | -
CASSASGTAGEQYF | TGTGCCAGCAGCGCTTCCGGGACCGCGGGCGAGCAGTACTTC | TRBJ2-7 | TRBV9 | -
CASSRGPDDEQFF | TGTGCCAGCAGCCGAGGACCCGATGATGAGCAGTTCTTC | TRBJ2-1 | TRBV14 | -
CASSDRKNIQYF | TGTGCCAGCAGTGACCGCAAAAACATTCAGTACTTC | TRBJ2-4 | TRBV2 | -
CASSQWDIGEQYF | TGTGCCAGCAGCCAATGGGACATAGGCGAGCAGTACTTC | TRBJ2-7 | TRBV16 | -